What follows are 22 T cell receptor beta chains derived from one specimen sequenced in a study of radiation and T cells in renal cell carcinoma. Specified time point: baseline pretreatment blood. The treatment here: 15 Gy SBRT to primary tumor, nephrectomy 4 weeks later. Measured with immunoSEQ multiplex PCR; TCRdb has only the in-frame clones, and not every one. The repertoire holds about 130,000 clones, with over 75% as singletons. This sample comprised blood, obtained from a patient whose treatment included radiotherapy and nephrectomy. These receptors all stem from a woman in her fifties or sixties with renal cell carcinoma.

This clone was observed a handful of times. The chain uses TRBV5-1 and TRBJ1-1, with 9 bases fitting TRBD1. The CDR3 is 15 amino acids. CDR1 is SGHRS and CDR2 is YFSETQ in the germline V gene. J lost 1 base, V lost 3 bases, and 4 bases had no gene match. The CDR3 DNA follows: TGCGCCAGCAGCTCTCGGGGACAGGGGAACACTGAAGCTTTCTTT. It specifies CASSSRGQGNTEAFF.

The chain joins TRBV19 to TRBJ1-3, with TRBD1 matching 7 bases. Trimming removed 3 bases from V and 0 bases from J; junction bases left unmatched: 2. The V gene's germline CDR1 is LNHDA and CDR2 SQIVND (reference sequence). There are 15 residues in the CDR3. The CDR3 sequence is CASSIPGGSGNTIYF. CDR3 nucleotides: TGTGCCAGTAGTATCCCAGGGGGCTCTGGAAACACCATATATTTT.

This sequence joins TRBV7-6 and TRBJ1-1, with D perhaps TRBD1 (5 bases). The CDR3 totals 14 residues. The germline gives CDR1 SGHVS, CDR2 FNYEAQ. With 5 bases removed from V and 1 base from J, the gap between germline ends came to 11 bases. In nucleotides, the CDR3 is TGTGCCAGCAGCCCCGCAGGACAGAACACTGAAGCTTTCTTT. Translated: CASSPAGQNTEAFF. Supplemented by reference TRBV7-6 and TRBJ1-1, the full variable domain reads GAGVSQSPRYKVTKRGQDVALRCDPISGHVSLYWYRQALGQGPEFLTYFNYEAQQDKSGLPNDRFSAERPEGSISTLTIQRTEQRDSAMYRCASSPAGQNTEAFFGQGTRLTVV.

The chain joins TRBV19 to TRBJ1-4; TRBD1 might be the D (5 bases). CDR1 and CDR2 (germline): LNHDA, SQIVND (reference sequence). The V end was cut by 4 bases, the J end by 5 bases, with 14 bases between. The CDR3 runs to 15 residues. CDR3 sequence (DNA): TGTGCCAGTAGTACCAAGGGACCGCCGAATGAAAAACTGTTTTTT. Its translation is CASSTKGPPNEKLFF. The full variable domain, in which reference TRBV19 and TRBJ1-4 provide the parts outside the CDR3, is DGGITQSPKYLFRKEGQNVTLSCEQNLNHDAMYWYRQDPGQGLRLIYYSQIVNDFQKGDIAEGYSVSREKKESFPLTVTSAQKNPTAFYLCASSTKGPPNEKLFFGSGTQLSVL.

The chain employs TRBV6-6 and TRBJ2-3; D ambiguous. CDR3 size: 16 residues. Trimming stripped 2 bases from V and 2 bases from J, with 14 bases between. Germline assignment: CDR1 MNHNY and CDR2 SVGAGI (reference sequence). The CDR3 region has the DNA TGTGCCAGCAGTTACGGGGTGGGCCATAACACAGATACGCAGTATTTT. Amino acids: CASSYGVGHNTDTQYF.

Comment on this clone: The junction departs from the called germline gene at one end, perhaps through a read error. This chain uses TRBV7-7 with TRBJ2-5; 8 bases match TRBD2. Looked up from germline, CDR1 is SSHAT and CDR2 is FNYEAQ (reference sequence). This CDR3 region has 14 residues. CDR3 in amino acids: CASSFAGGQETQYF. In DNA, the CDR3 is TGTGCTAGCAGCTTTGCGGGGGGACAAGAGACCCAGTACTTC.

The rearrangement links TRBV12-5 to TRBJ2-5, with unresolved D. CDR3 length: 12 residues. The V gene's germline CDR1 is LGHNT and CDR2 FRNRAP. V lost 3 bases and J lost 4, with 6 bases in between. CDR3 sequence reads: CASGFLGETQYF. CDR3 bases: TGTGCTAGTGGTTTTCTGGGAGAGACCCAGTACTTC.

On this clone: This sample includes further DNA sequences coding for the same CDR3. The gene calls are TRBV5-1 and TRBJ2-1, with 9 bases identical to TRBD1. Germline V lookup: CDR1 SGHRS, CDR2 YFSETQ. CDR3 size: 15 residues. Trimming at V came to 0 bases and at J to 7 bases, leaving 5 bases not matched to a gene. The chain's CDR3 is CASSLDGQGSNEQFF. The CDR3 coding sequence is TGCGCCAGCAGCTTGGATGGACAGGGGTCGAATGAGCAGTTCTTC.

In the case of this clone: The DNA is omitted, as the CDR3 cannot be located on it reliably, and the CDR3 follows TCRdb's listing. J is TRBJ2-3 and V is TRBV21-1; the table calls TRBD2, which could not be checked here. TRBV21-1 is described as a pseudogene. The CDR3 numbers 18 amino acids, ends counted. CDR3 residues: CASSKVWAGGALGDTQYF.

V usage is TRBV5-4 and J usage is TRBJ1-3, with a possible D match to TRBD1 (5 bases). The germline gives CDR1 SGHNT, CDR2 YYREEE (reference sequence). V dropped 0 bases and J dropped 4 bases, with 11 bases sitting between them. CDR3 size: 15 residues. DNA for the CDR3: TGTGCCAGCAGCTTGGGGGCGGCAGGGGGAAACACCATATATTTT. Its translation is CASSLGAAGGNTIYF.

CDR3 sequence reads: CASSSLAVPNSPLHF. In DNA form, the CDR3 reads TGTGCCAGCAGCTCCCTCGCAGTACCTAATTCACCCCTCCACTTT. The chain carries TRBV7-2 and TRBJ1-6; D gene unclear. Trimming took off 4 bases at V and 6 bases at J, with 13 bases between the two ends. From germline, CDR1 is SGHTA and CDR2 FQGNSA. The CDR3 runs 15 residues. The full variable domain, completed using reference TRBV7-2 and TRBJ1-6, is GAGVSQSPSNKVTEKGKDVELRCDPISGHTALYWYRQSLGQGLEFLIYFQGNSAPDKSGLPSDRFSAERTGGSVSTLTIQRTQQEDSAVYLCASSSLAVPNSPLHFGNGTRLTVT.

The chain uses TRBV29-1 and TRBJ1-2, with D perhaps matching TRBD1 (6 bases). The CDR3 covers 15 residues. Germline V gene data show CDR1 as SQVTM and CDR2 as ANQGSEA. The V and J ends lost 1 base and 2 bases respectively, with 14 bases between them. The CDR3 region is CSVEAGATSNYGYTF. DNA for the CDR3: TGCAGCGTTGAAGCGGGGGCAACTTCCAACTATGGCTACACCTTC.

The chain links TRBV5-4 to TRBJ2-1; perhaps TRBD2 as D (7 bases). V shed 6 bases and J shed 5 bases, with 21 bases lying between them. The CDR3 consists of 16 residues. From germline, CDR1 is SGHNT and CDR2 YYREEE (reference sequence). The CDR3 nucleotides are TGTGCCAGCACTCTGATGAGGGGGGGCCGAGACAATGAGCAGTTCTTC. It codes for CASTLMRGGRDNEQFF.

The chain employs TRBV5-5 and TRBJ2-3; 10 bases are a match to TRBD1. The V and J ends lost 4 bases and 5 bases, in that order; junction bases with no gene match: 1. The CDR3 has 13 amino acids. From germline, CDR1 is SGHKS and CDR2 YYEKEE (reference sequence). CDR3 region: CASSRDRGDTQYF. The CDR3 coding sequence is TGTGCCAGCAGCCGGGACAGGGGAGATACGCAGTATTTT.

This clone was counted only a few times. CDR3 protein: CASGTDSSREKLFF. As DNA, the CDR3 is TGCGCCAGCGGGACAGACAGTAGTCGAGAAAAACTGTTTTTT. The gene calls are TRBV5-1 and TRBJ1-4, with 7 bases matching TRBD1. The V segment lost 7 bases and the J segment 8 bases; nucleotides outside the gene matches: 11. The germline V gene has CDR1 SGHRS and CDR2 YFSETQ. This CDR3 spans 14 amino acids.

The chain has TRBV29-1 and TRBJ1-4; 9 bases fit TRBD1. This CDR3 has 17 amino acids. The J segment lost 1 base and the V segment lost 7 bases, leaving 13 bases of the junction unmatched. Germline loops: CDR1 SQVTM, CDR2 ANQGSEA. CDR3 in amino acids: CSAGETGGRVTNEKLFF. The CDR3 DNA reads as TGCAGCGCCGGGGAGACAGGGGGAAGGGTAACTAATGAAAAACTGTTTTTT.

This clone has more than one count but fewer than ten. The rearrangement uses TRBV5-1 and TRBJ1-1; 8 positions match TRBD1. The germline V gene encodes CDR1 SGHRS and CDR2 YFSETQ. V shed 0 bases and J 5 bases; nucleotides not matched to a gene: 9. The CDR3 runs to 16 residues. The CDR3 DNA reads TGCGCCAGCAGCTTGGCACAGACAGGGGACGGTACTGAAGCTTTCTTT. Protein: CASSLAQTGDGTEAFF. Variable domain in full (rest from reference TRBV5-1 and TRBJ1-1): KAGVTQTPRYLIKTRGQQVTLSCSPISGHRSVSWYQQTPGQGLQFLFEYFSETQRNKGNFPGRFSGRQFSNSRSEMNVSTLELGDSALYLCASSLAQTGDGTEAFFGQGTRLTVV.

The J gene is TRBJ2-7, the V gene TRBV6-5; unclear D gene. The CDR3 loop spans 14 amino acids. From germline, CDR1 is MNHEY and CDR2 SVGAGI. V gave up 1 base and J gave up 5 bases, with 12 bases separating them. The CDR3: CASSYFLGSHEQYF. The CDR3 DNA is TGTGCCAGCAGTTACTTCCTAGGTTCCCACGAGCAGTACTTC.

The chain joins TRBV7-3 to TRBJ2-2; possibly TRBD2 for D (6 bases). The CDR3 loop spans 14 amino acids. The germline V gene encodes CDR1 SGHTA and CDR2 FQGTGA. The V end was cut by 2 bases, the J end by 6 bases, with 10 bases between. The CDR3 reads CASSLAWEAGELFF. The CDR3 region has the DNA TGTGCCAGCAGCTTAGCTTGGGAGGCCGGGGAGCTGTTTTTT.

The V gene is TRBV19, the J gene TRBJ1-1; D gene unclear. Looked up from germline, CDR1 is LNHDA and CDR2 is SQIVND (reference sequence). CDR3 length equals 13 residues. Deletions cut 8 bases from V and 2 bases from J, with 12 bases between. CDR3 amino acids: CASLNRGNTEAFF. The CDR3 coding sequence is TGTGCCAGTTTGAATCGGGGTAACACTGAAGCTTTCTTT.

This chain links TRBV6-6 with TRBJ2-3, with D perhaps TRBD1 (5 bases). The CDR3 consists of 15 residues. Trimming took 6 bases from V and 1 from J, leaving 14 bases between them. The germline V gene has CDR1 MNHNY and CDR2 SVGAGI (reference sequence). CDR3 region: CASSRDSPGTDTQYF. In DNA form, the CDR3 reads TGTGCCAGCAGCCGTGACAGCCCTGGCACAGATACGCAGTATTTT.

The gene calls are TRBV5-4 and TRBJ1-1; D perhaps matches TRBD1 (6 bases). The V end was cut by 5 bases, the J end by 8 bases, with 19 bases between. CDR1 SGHNT and CDR2 YYREEE come from the germline V gene (reference sequence). The CDR3 is 14 amino acids. The chain's CDR3 is CASSSQGIPAEAFF. CDR3 DNA: TGTGCCAGCAGTTCACAGGGAATCCCTGCGGAAGCTTTCTTT.